This TCR beta chain originates from a study of T-cell memory formation after mild COVID-19. Study summary: Clustering of TCRs was largely donor specific. Study results and caveats: The finding that pre-infection memory included some responding clones suggested that cross-reactive memory joined. Clones that got smaller from day 15 to 85 had even CD4/CD8, while clones growing later tipped toward CD4+.

This clonotype has more than one count but fewer than ten. Its specificity is not known. V trimming: 6 bases; J trimming: 6 bases; junction bases outside the gene matches: 9. The CDR3 runs 15 residues. TCR alpha and TCR beta cDNA libraries carrying sample barcodes and UMIs came from 5'RACE with constant-segment primers. TCRdb redid the calling of the 5' RACE reads with MiXCR, one entry per CDR3 protein. The sample carries 350,000 to 450,000 distinct CDR3 sequences, around 19% recorded once. This sequence joins TRBV12-3 or TRBV12-4 and TRBJ2-1, with 9 bases that match TRBD2. Sequencing used PBMCs or a T cell subset sorted from them (not recorded which). This sequence originates from an adult woman who had mild COVID-19 (a few samples of this study predate the infection). Cell type and time point are not known. The CDR3 sequence: CASRGSSGGFNEQFF. In DNA form, the CDR3 reads TGTGCCAGCAGAGGGAGCAGCGGGGGGTTCAATGAGCAGTTCTTC.